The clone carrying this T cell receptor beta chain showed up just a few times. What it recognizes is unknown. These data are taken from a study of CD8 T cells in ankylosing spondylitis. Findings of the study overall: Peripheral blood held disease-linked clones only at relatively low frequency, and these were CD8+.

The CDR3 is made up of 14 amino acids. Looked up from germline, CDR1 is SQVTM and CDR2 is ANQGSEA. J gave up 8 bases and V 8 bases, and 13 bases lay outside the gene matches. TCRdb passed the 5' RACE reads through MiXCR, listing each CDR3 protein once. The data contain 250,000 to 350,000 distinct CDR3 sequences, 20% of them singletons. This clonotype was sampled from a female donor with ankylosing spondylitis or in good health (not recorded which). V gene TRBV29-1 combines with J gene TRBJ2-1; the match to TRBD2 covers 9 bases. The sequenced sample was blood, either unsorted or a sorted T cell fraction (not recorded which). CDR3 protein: CSTSSSGNLDEQFF. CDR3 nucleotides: TGCAGCACTTCGTCTAGCGGGAACCTCGATGAGCAGTTCTTC.